Listed below are T cell receptor beta chains from one sample, sequenced in a study of regulatory T cells in long-lasting Graves disease. TCRdb recomputed calls from the multiplex PCR reads with MiXCR, one row per CDR3 protein. The sample carries roughly 470,000 distinct CDR3 sequences, less than 25% recorded once. The sample in question was peripheral blood mononuclear cells (PBMCs), obtained when the disease was refractory, from a patient treated with antithyroid drugs. All receptors derive from a female donor with Graves disease. The CDR3 runs from the conserved cysteine through the conserved F or W. The order of the fields is CDR3 length, J gene, D gene, clone size, V gene, CDR3 DNA, CDR3 protein. D genes are given only for firm matches. Where a row states a size, it is once, few, many or the class of an expanded clone; other rows omit it.

cdr3_length: 16
j_call: TRBJ2-7
d_call: TRBD2
clone_size: .
v_call: TRBV4-2
cdr3_nt: TGTGCCAGCAGCCAAGTAGTAGCGGGAGGCATCTACGAGCAGTACTTC
cdr3_aa: CASSQVVAGGIYEQYF

cdr3_length: 13
j_call: TRBJ2-2
d_call: .
clone_size: many
v_call: TRBV11-1
cdr3_nt: TGTGCCAGCAGCAAAAGGGGGACCGGGGAGCTGTTTTTT
cdr3_aa: CASSKRGTGELFF

cdr3_length: 15
j_call: TRBJ2-7
d_call: TRBD2
clone_size: many
v_call: TRBV28
cdr3_nt: TGTGCCAGCAGTTTATTGGGCGGGAGCTCCTACGAGCAGTACTTC
cdr3_aa: CASSLLGGSSYEQYF

cdr3_length: 14
j_call: TRBJ2-7
d_call: .
clone_size: many
v_call: TRBV18
cdr3_nt: TGTGCCAGCTCACCGACCCAGTTCTCCTACGAGCAGTACTTC
cdr3_aa: CASSPTQFSYEQYF

cdr3_length: 16
j_call: TRBJ1-4
d_call: .
clone_size: .
v_call: TRBV4-1
cdr3_nt: TGCGCCAGCAGCCAAGTATCAGCGCCAACTAATGAAAAACTGTTTTTT
cdr3_aa: CASSQVSAPTNEKLFF

cdr3_length: 13
j_call: TRBJ2-2
d_call: .
clone_size: many
v_call: TRBV6-1
cdr3_nt: TGTGCCAGCAGTGAGACACGCACCGGGGAGCTGTTTTTT
cdr3_aa: CASSETRTGELFF

cdr3_length: 13
j_call: TRBJ1-2
d_call: .
clone_size: many
v_call: TRBV7-2
cdr3_nt: TGTGCCAGCAGCAACAACAGGGCGCGGGGCTACACCTTC
cdr3_aa: CASSNNRARGYTF

cdr3_length: 15
j_call: TRBJ2-7
d_call: .
clone_size: few
v_call: TRBV29-1
cdr3_nt: TGCAGCGTCCTGGGGGCAGAGTCCAGCTCCTACGAGCAGTACTTC
cdr3_aa: CSVLGAESSSYEQYF

cdr3_length: 15
j_call: TRBJ2-4
d_call: .
clone_size: many
v_call: TRBV7-2
cdr3_nt: TGTGCCAGCAGCCCTCGTCTAGCGAGTAAAAACATTCAGTACTTC
cdr3_aa: CASSPRLASKNIQYF

cdr3_length: 15
j_call: TRBJ1-1
d_call: .
clone_size: .
v_call: TRBV25-1
cdr3_nt: TGTGCCAGCAGTGAGGTTGTCGGATCCAGCACTGAAGCTTTCTTT
cdr3_aa: CASSEVVGSSTEAFF

cdr3_length: 14
j_call: TRBJ1-1
d_call: .
clone_size: .
v_call: TRBV5-4
cdr3_nt: TGTGCCAGCAGCCCCCCGAGGGGTAACACTGAAGCTTTCTTT
cdr3_aa: CASSPPRGNTEAFF

cdr3_length: 14
j_call: TRBJ1-6
d_call: .
clone_size: many
v_call: TRBV25-1
cdr3_nt: TGTGCCAGCACTACCGTGGCAGGGAGCTCACCCCTCCACTTT
cdr3_aa: CASTTVAGSSPLHF

cdr3_length: 16
j_call: TRBJ2-3
d_call: TRBD2
clone_size: few
v_call: TRBV28
cdr3_nt: TGTGCCAGCAGGTCCTCTAGCGGGAGACGCACAGATACGCAGTATTTT
cdr3_aa: CASRSSSGRRTDTQYF

cdr3_length: 15
j_call: TRBJ2-5
d_call: .
clone_size: once
v_call: TRBV15
cdr3_nt: TGTGCCACCAGCAGAGCTGTTACTAGGAGCGAGACCCAGTACTTC
cdr3_aa: CATSRAVTRSETQYF

cdr3_length: 13
j_call: TRBJ2-7
d_call: .
clone_size: few
v_call: TRBV24-1
cdr3_nt: TGTGCCACCAGTGCAGGTGGAGGCTACGAGCAGTACTTC
cdr3_aa: CATSAGGGYEQYF

cdr3_length: 15
j_call: TRBJ2-1
d_call: TRBD2
clone_size: .
v_call: TRBV6-1
cdr3_nt: TGTGCCAGCAGTTACGAACTAGCGGGGTACAATGAGCAGTTCTTC
cdr3_aa: CASSYELAGYNEQFF

cdr3_length: 15
j_call: TRBJ2-5
d_call: TRBD2
clone_size: many
v_call: TRBV25-1
cdr3_nt: TGTGCCAGCAGTGACATAGCGGGAGGAGTAGAGACCCAGTACTTC
cdr3_aa: CASSDIAGGVETQYF

cdr3_length: 15
j_call: TRBJ1-2
d_call: TRBD1
clone_size: many
v_call: TRBV4-3
cdr3_nt: TGCGCCAGCAGCCAAGATATCGACAGGGTGGCTGGCTACACCTTC
cdr3_aa: CASSQDIDRVAGYTF

cdr3_length: 13
j_call: TRBJ2-7
d_call: .
clone_size: few
v_call: TRBV20-1
cdr3_nt: TGCAGTGCGGACGACGCAGGGTCCTACGAGCAGTACTTC
cdr3_aa: CSADDAGSYEQYF

cdr3_length: 15
j_call: TRBJ2-7
d_call: TRBD1
clone_size: .
v_call: TRBV7-2
cdr3_nt: TGTGCCAGCAGCTCTTTTCCGGGACAGGGGTACGAGCAGTACTTC
cdr3_aa: CASSSFPGQGYEQYF

cdr3_length: 13
j_call: TRBJ2-7
d_call: .
clone_size: .
v_call: TRBV10-3
cdr3_nt: TGTGCCATCAGTGATAGGGGAGTAGACGAGCAGTACTTC
cdr3_aa: CAISDRGVDEQYF

cdr3_length: 15
j_call: TRBJ1-5
d_call: .
clone_size: many
v_call: TRBV5-5
cdr3_nt: TGTGCCAGCAGCTTGGCGCAGAATAGCAATCAGCCCCAGCATTTT
cdr3_aa: CASSLAQNSNQPQHF

cdr3_length: 15
j_call: TRBJ1-2
d_call: TRBD1
clone_size: many
v_call: TRBV7-2
cdr3_nt: TGTGCCAGCAGCAGAGAGGGGACAGGGGAGTTTGGCTACACCTTC
cdr3_aa: CASSREGTGEFGYTF

cdr3_length: 16
j_call: TRBJ2-5
d_call: TRBD2
clone_size: .
v_call: TRBV28
cdr3_nt: TGTGCCAGCATCAGTCGTCTAGCGGGGGGGCTAGAGACCCAGTACTTC
cdr3_aa: CASISRLAGGLETQYF

cdr3_length: 17
j_call: TRBJ1-5
d_call: .
clone_size: once
v_call: TRBV4-1
cdr3_nt: TGCGCCAGCAGCCAACTGTGGGCAGGGGTTATCAATCAGCCCCAGCATTTT
cdr3_aa: CASSQLWAGVINQPQHF

cdr3_length: 14
j_call: TRBJ2-7
d_call: .
clone_size: many
v_call: TRBV28
cdr3_nt: TGTGCCAGCAACTCGCCAGGGGTAAACTACGAGCAGTACTTC
cdr3_aa: CASNSPGVNYEQYF

cdr3_length: 16
j_call: TRBJ2-2
d_call: .
clone_size: .
v_call: TRBV14
cdr3_nt: TGTGCCAGCAGCTCGAAGCCCCAACCCGGTACCGGGGAGCTGTTTTTT
cdr3_aa: CASSSKPQPGTGELFF

cdr3_length: 12
j_call: TRBJ2-3
d_call: .
clone_size: .
v_call: TRBV4-1
cdr3_nt: TGCGCCAGCAGCCAAGTGGGAGATACGCAGTATTTT
cdr3_aa: CASSQVGDTQYF

cdr3_length: 15
j_call: TRBJ1-2
d_call: .
clone_size: few
v_call: TRBV5-8
cdr3_nt: TGTGCCAGCAGCTTGGCCGCGGGCAGAAACTATGGCTACACCTTC
cdr3_aa: CASSLAAGRNYGYTF

cdr3_length: 16
j_call: TRBJ1-2
d_call: TRBD1
clone_size: many
v_call: TRBV28
cdr3_nt: TGTGCCAGCAGTCCTCGCCTCGGACAGGGATTCTATGGCTACACCTTC
cdr3_aa: CASSPRLGQGFYGYTF

cdr3_length: 14
j_call: TRBJ1-1
d_call: .
clone_size: many
v_call: TRBV11-1
cdr3_nt: TGTGCCAGCAGCCAACAGATAACGAACACTGAAGCTTTCTTT
cdr3_aa: CASSQQITNTEAFF

cdr3_length: 12
j_call: TRBJ2-5
d_call: .
clone_size: many
v_call: TRBV28
cdr3_nt: TGTGCCAGCAGCTATGTACAAGAGACCCAGTACTTC
cdr3_aa: CASSYVQETQYF

cdr3_length: 16
j_call: TRBJ1-2
d_call: .
clone_size: many
v_call: TRBV5-1
cdr3_nt: TGCGCCAGCAGCCCCCTAATTGCAGGGAGAAAACATGGCTACACCTTC
cdr3_aa: CASSPLIAGRKHGYTF

cdr3_length: 15
j_call: TRBJ2-7
d_call: TRBD2
clone_size: many
v_call: TRBV11-2
cdr3_nt: TGTGCCAGCAGCTCTCAGCGGGAGGTCGTATACGAGCAGTACTTC
cdr3_aa: CASSSQREVVYEQYF

cdr3_length: 12
j_call: TRBJ2-3
d_call: .
clone_size: many
v_call: TRBV12-3/TRBV12-4
cdr3_nt: TGTGCCAGCAGTTTAGGGGCAGATACGCAGTATTTT
cdr3_aa: CASSLGADTQYF

cdr3_length: 13
j_call: TRBJ2-7
d_call: .
clone_size: many
v_call: TRBV12-3/TRBV12-4
cdr3_nt: TGTGCCAGCAGTCCCGACAGGACCTACGAGCAGTACTTC
cdr3_aa: CASSPDRTYEQYF

cdr3_length: 14
j_call: TRBJ1-5
d_call: .
clone_size: .
v_call: TRBV2
cdr3_nt: TGTGCCAGCAGGGCAGATAATAGCAATCAGCCCCAGCATTTT
cdr3_aa: CASRADNSNQPQHF

cdr3_length: 16
j_call: TRBJ2-1
d_call: .
clone_size: many
v_call: TRBV28
cdr3_nt: TGTGCCAGCCCAAAGGCGGGCCCTAGCTCCTACAATGAGCAGTTCTTC
cdr3_aa: CASPKAGPSSYNEQFF

cdr3_length: 14
j_call: TRBJ1-1
d_call: TRBD1
clone_size: .
v_call: TRBV27
cdr3_nt: TGTGCCAGCAGTCCCCCAGGGGGGGGGACTGAAGCTTTCTTT
cdr3_aa: CASSPPGGGTEAFF

cdr3_length: 13
j_call: TRBJ2-2
d_call: .
clone_size: many
v_call: TRBV7-2
cdr3_nt: TGTGCCAGCAGCCGATTCAACACCGGGGAGCTGTTTTTT
cdr3_aa: CASSRFNTGELFF

cdr3_length: 15
j_call: TRBJ2-7
d_call: TRBD2
clone_size: many
v_call: TRBV11-2
cdr3_nt: TGTGCCAGCAGCTTAGACGCTAGCGGCTTCTACGAGCAGTACTTC
cdr3_aa: CASSLDASGFYEQYF

cdr3_length: 12
j_call: TRBJ1-1
d_call: .
clone_size: few
v_call: TRBV29-1
cdr3_nt: TGCAGCGTTGAAGGAGGAGGACGTGGAGCTTTCTTT
cdr3_aa: CSVEGGGRGAFF

cdr3_length: 12
j_call: TRBJ1-2
d_call: .
clone_size: many
v_call: TRBV29-1
cdr3_nt: TGCAGCGTTTTGGACAGAAACTATGGCTACACCTTC
cdr3_aa: CSVLDRNYGYTF

cdr3_length: 15
j_call: TRBJ1-3
d_call: .
clone_size: many
v_call: TRBV2
cdr3_nt: TGTGCCAGCAGCGCCCAGCTCGACTCTGGAAACACCATATATTTT
cdr3_aa: CASSAQLDSGNTIYF

cdr3_length: 16
j_call: TRBJ2-5
d_call: TRBD2
clone_size: many
v_call: TRBV3-1
cdr3_nt: TGTGCCAGCAGCCACCCCGGGGGGGGAGAGGTGGAGACCCAGTACTTC
cdr3_aa: CASSHPGGGEVETQYF